This T cell receptor (beta chain) was sequenced in a study of blood T cell repertoires in COVID-19. Repertoires were generated with immunoSEQ multiplex PCR, while TCRdb's copy carries only in-frame clones and drops some. The sample lists some 400,000 clones; roughly nine tenths were seen once. Germline V gene data show CDR1 as MNHEY and CDR2 as SVGEGT. This CDR3 region has 15 residues. Trimming removed 5 bases from V and 9 bases from J, with 21 bases in between. Each recovered donor of Cohort 3 presented with two negative PCRs, clearance, or symptom resolution. The chain uses TRBV6-2 or TRBV6-3 and TRBJ2-3; D possibly corresponds to TRBD2 (6 bases). The sequencing sample was made of PBMCs or T cells enriched from blood (not recorded which). The TCR originated in a woman in her thirties who had recovered from COVID-19. The CDR3 DNA reads TGTGCCAGCAGTCGCCGGGACTCCCAGCAAGGGACGCAGTATTTT. Protein product: CASSRRDSQQGTQYF.